This TCR beta chain was captured by sequencing in a study of cytomegalovirus exposure and HLA in healthy donors (dated by TCRdb to between 2016 and 2019). Notes on the research overall: A later analysis indicated that the 90 to 150 validation repertoires were generated on the platform also employed for the 720 or so repertoires of the first cohort. The study combined high-throughput TCR immunosequencing, statistical association of individual TCRs with disease status, and machine learning to predict cytomegalovirus infection status. In addition to the first cohort of several hundred subjects, a separate validation cohort of 120 different subjects was used. The study aimed to test whether cataloging public T cell receptors could reveal signatures of past pathogen exposure. Overall study results and their limits: In vitro tests confirmed that three of the cytomegalovirus-associated TCR beta chains recognize cytomegalovirus antigens. According to the authors, the approach could potentially be generalized to other disease states and immunological phenotypes. The classifier was reported to diagnose cytomegalovirus status with high specificity and sensitivity in both the original cohort and the validation cohort. Of the cluster scores, around 95% were above 0 in a later analysis, which found that TCRs clustered in the first cohort also tended to co-occur in the approximately 110 validation repertoires. The study listed 164 TCR beta chains as associated with cytomegalovirus. All 120 or so repertoires were used to score co-occurrence in the validation cohort in a later analysis, because that analysis had no HLA typing for the cohort. Across donors, most TCR sequences were observed very rarely, whereas some public TCRs were present in many individuals.

From a lookup of the germline V gene, CDR1 and CDR2 are MDHEN and SYDVKM. The germline ends are 17 bases apart after V is trimmed by 2 bases and J by 7 bases. The CDR3, from cysteine to phenylalanine, totals 16 residues. Just CDR3 DNA is preserved here, 48 bases in frame from base 1. Donors formed part of the validation cohort, which comprised about 130 subjects and was distinct from the first cohort of 670 or so subjects. Library method: the immunoSEQ multiplex PCR assay. The authors' analysis ran thus. A statistical classification framework was developed to diagnose cytomegalovirus status using the catalog of TCR beta chain sequences. TCRdb took this table from immuneACCESS and kept in-frame rearrangements with V and J called. Such tables lack part of the clones; where checked against another copy, unresolved V genes explain under half of the gap, and the rest is unexplained. The V and J calls and the clone size are those of that table, but D and trimming were determined from the DNA. Here the sample has approximately 160,000 clones; about 86% occur a single time. About 6% of the sample belongs to the ten largest clones.

In its sample, this clone was seen many times. The antigen it binds to is not known. Per-base qualities were not stored, and no clone one base away is much larger. This clonotype was sampled from a woman aged 30 to 39 in good health and CMV-seronegative. Rearrangement joined TRBV28 to TRBJ1-4; the D segment could be TRBD1, given 6 matching bases. The sample comprised PBMCs. In nucleotides, the sequence is TGTGCCAGCAGTTTACCGGAACCTGGGGGCGGTGAAAAACTGTTTTTT. Translated, this gives CASSLPEPGGGEKLFF.